These 2 T cell receptor beta chains share one sample of origin, sequenced in a study of T cell responses to AZD1222 COVID-19 vaccine (dated by TCRdb to the early 2020s). Library creation used the immunoSEQ multiplex PCR assay. TCRdb took this table from immuneACCESS and kept in-frame rearrangements with V and J called. Such tables lack part of the clones; where checked against another copy, unresolved V genes explain under half of the gap, and the rest is unexplained. Counted in this sample were about 180,000 clones; over 75% of them appeared once. Roughly 6.9% of the sample is held by the ten biggest clonotypes. The time point tag for this specimen amounts to: baseline before first vaccination. This material consisted of peripheral blood, taken on day 0 of AZD1222 vaccination. The receptors were gathered from an adult in good health.

The chain links TRBV6-5 to TRBJ1-2, with D perhaps TRBD1 (6 bases). With 2 bases removed from V and 8 bases from J, the gap between germline ends came to 21 bases. This CDR3 spans 16 amino acids. Germline CDR1 is MNHEY and CDR2 is SVGAGI. The CDR3 sequence: CASSYVGQSGAFGYTF. The DNA of the CDR3 is TGTGCCAGCAGTTACGTAGGACAATCAGGGGCATTCGGCTACACCTTC.

The V gene is TRBV7-2, the J gene TRBJ1-1, with D perhaps TRBD1 (6 bases). CDR1 and CDR2 (germline): SGHTA, FQGNSA. Trimming took 3 bases from V and 11 from J, leaving 16 bases between them. The length of the CDR3 is 13 residues. The CDR3 DNA sequence: TGTGCCAGCAGCTTCGCCGCAGGGGAATCGGCTTTCTTT. It codes for CASSFAAGESAFF. The whole variable domain, remainder taken from reference TRBV7-2 and TRBJ1-1, is GAGVSQSPSNKVTEKGKDVELRCDPISGHTALYWYRQSLGQGLEFLIYFQGNSAPDKSGLPSDRFSAERTGGSVSTLTIQRTQQEDSAVYLCASSFAAGESAFFGQGTRLTVV.